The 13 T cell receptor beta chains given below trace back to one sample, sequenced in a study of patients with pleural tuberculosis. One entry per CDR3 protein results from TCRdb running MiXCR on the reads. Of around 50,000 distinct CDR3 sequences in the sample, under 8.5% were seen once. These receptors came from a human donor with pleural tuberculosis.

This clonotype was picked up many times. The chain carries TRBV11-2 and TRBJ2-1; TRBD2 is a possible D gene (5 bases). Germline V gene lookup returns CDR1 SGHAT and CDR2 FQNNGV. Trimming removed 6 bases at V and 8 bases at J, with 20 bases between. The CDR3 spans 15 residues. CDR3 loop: CASRADPAEWDEQFF. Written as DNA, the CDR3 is TGTGCCAGCAGGGCAGATCCAGCGGAGTGGGATGAGCAGTTCTTC.

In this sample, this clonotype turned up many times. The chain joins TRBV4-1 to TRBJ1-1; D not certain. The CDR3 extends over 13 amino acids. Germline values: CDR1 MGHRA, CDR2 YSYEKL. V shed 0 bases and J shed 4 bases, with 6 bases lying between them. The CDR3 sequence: CASSQDPGTEAFF. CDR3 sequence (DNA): TGCGCCAGCAGCCAAGATCCGGGCACTGAAGCTTTCTTT.

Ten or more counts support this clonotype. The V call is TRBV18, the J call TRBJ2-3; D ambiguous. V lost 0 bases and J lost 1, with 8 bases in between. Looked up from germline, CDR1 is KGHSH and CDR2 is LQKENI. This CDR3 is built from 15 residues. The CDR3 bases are TGTGCCAGCTCACCACCGTCCCTACGCACAGATACGCAGTATTTT. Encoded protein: CASSPPSLRTDTQYF. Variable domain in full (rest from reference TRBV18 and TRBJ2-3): NAGVMQNPRHLVRRRGQEARLRCSPMKGHSHVYWYRQLPEEGLKFMVYLQKENIIDESGMPKERFSAEFPKEGPSILRIQQVVRGDSAAYFCASSPPSLRTDTQYFGPGTRLTVL.

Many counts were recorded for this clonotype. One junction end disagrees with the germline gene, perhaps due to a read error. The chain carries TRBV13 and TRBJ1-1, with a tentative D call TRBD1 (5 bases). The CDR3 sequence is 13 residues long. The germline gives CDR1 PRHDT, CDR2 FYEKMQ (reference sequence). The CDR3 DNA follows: TGCGCCAGCAGCTGGGACCGGAACACTGAAGCTTTCTTT. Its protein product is CASSWDRNTEAFF.

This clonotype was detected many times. The CDR3 loop reads CASSLTAEAFF. DNA of the CDR3: TGTGCCAGCAGCCTGACAGCCGAAGCTTTCTTT. The V gene is TRBV12-3 or TRBV12-4, the J gene TRBJ1-1, with a possible D match to TRBD1 (5 bases). The CDR3 consists of 11 residues. Trimming took off 6 bases at V and 8 bases at J, with 10 bases between the two ends.

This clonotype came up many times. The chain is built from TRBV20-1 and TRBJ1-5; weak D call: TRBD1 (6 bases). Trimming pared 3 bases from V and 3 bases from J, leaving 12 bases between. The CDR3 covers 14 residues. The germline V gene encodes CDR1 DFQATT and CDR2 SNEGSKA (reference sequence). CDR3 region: CSASRQGFNQPQHF. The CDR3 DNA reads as TGCAGTGCTAGTCGGCAGGGGTTCAATCAGCCCCAGCATTTT.

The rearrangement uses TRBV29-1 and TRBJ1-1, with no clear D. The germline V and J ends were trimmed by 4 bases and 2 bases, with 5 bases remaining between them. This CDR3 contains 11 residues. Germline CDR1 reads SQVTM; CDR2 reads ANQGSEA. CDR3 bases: TGCAGCGTTGCTGAAAACACTGAAGCTTTCTTT. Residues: CSVAENTEAFF.

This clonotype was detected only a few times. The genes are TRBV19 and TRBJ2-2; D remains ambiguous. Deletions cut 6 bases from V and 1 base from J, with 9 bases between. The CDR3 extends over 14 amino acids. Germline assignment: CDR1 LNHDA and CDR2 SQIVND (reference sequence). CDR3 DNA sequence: TGTGCCAGTAGCCCAGACGAGAACACCGGGGAGCTGTTTTTT. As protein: CASSPDENTGELFF.

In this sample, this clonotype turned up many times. CDR3 sequence reads: CASSLGSMNTEAFF. The CDR3 DNA reads as TGCGCCAGCAGCTTGGGCAGCATGAACACTGAAGCTTTCTTT. The chain links TRBV5-1 to TRBJ1-1; D is unclear. Deletions cut 0 bases from V and 0 bases from J, with 6 bases between. Germline lookup yields CDR1 SGHRS and CDR2 YFSETQ. There are 14 residues in the CDR3.

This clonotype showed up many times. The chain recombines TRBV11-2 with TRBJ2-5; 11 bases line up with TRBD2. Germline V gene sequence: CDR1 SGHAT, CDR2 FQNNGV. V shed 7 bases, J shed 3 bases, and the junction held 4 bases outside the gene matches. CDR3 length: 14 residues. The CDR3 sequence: CASNWGLAEETQYF. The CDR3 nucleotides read TGTGCCAGCAACTGGGGACTAGCGGAAGAGACCCAGTACTTC. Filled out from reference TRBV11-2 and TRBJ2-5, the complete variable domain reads EAGVAQSPRYKIIEKRQSVAFWCNPISGHATLYWYQQILGQGPKLLIQFQNNGVVDDSQLPKDRFSAERLKGVDSTLKIQPAKLEDSAVYLCASNWGLAEETQYFGPGTRLLVL.

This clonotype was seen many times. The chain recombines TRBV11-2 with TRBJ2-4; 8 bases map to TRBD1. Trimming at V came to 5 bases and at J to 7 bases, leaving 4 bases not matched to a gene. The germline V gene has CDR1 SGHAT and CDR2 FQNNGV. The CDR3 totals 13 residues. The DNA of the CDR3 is TGTGCCAGCAGCCCCACAGGGGGGAACATTCAGTACTTC. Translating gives CASSPTGGNIQYF. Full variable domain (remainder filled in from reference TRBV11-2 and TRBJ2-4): EAGVAQSPRYKIIEKRQSVAFWCNPISGHATLYWYQQILGQGPKLLIQFQNNGVVDDSQLPKDRFSAERLKGVDSTLKIQPAKLEDSAVYLCASSPTGGNIQYFGAGTRLSVL.

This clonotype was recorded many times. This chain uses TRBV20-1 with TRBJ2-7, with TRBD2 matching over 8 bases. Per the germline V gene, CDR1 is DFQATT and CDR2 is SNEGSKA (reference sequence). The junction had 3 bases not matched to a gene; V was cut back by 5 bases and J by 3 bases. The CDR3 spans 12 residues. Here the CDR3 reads CSAGTSFYEQYV. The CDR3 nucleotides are TGCAGTGCTGGGACTAGTTTCTACGAGCAGTACGTC.

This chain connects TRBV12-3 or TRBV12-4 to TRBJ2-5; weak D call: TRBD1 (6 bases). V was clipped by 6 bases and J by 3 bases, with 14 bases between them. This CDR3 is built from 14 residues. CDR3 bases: TGTGCCAGCAGGACCGGGACAACTGAAGAGACCCAGTACTTC. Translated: CASRTGTTEETQYF.